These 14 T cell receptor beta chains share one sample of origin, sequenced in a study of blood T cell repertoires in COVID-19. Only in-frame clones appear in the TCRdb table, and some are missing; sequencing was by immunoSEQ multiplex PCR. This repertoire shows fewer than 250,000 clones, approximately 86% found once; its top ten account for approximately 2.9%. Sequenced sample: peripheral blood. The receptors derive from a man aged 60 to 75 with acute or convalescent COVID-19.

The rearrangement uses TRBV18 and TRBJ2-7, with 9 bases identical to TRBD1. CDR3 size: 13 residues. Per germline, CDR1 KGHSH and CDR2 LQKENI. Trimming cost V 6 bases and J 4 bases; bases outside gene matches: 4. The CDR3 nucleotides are TGTGCCAGCTCGACCGGGACAGGGTACGAGCAGTACTTC. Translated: CASSTGTGYEQYF.

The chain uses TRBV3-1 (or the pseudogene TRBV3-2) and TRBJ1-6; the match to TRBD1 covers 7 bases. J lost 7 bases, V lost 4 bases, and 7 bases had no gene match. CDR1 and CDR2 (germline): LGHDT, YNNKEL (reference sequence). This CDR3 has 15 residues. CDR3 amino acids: CASSRPGQTNSPLHF. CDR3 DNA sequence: TGTGCCAGCAGCCGACCGGGACAGACCAATTCACCCCTCCACTTT.

The CDR3: CASSPSGRSGQETQYF. Here the CDR3 DNA reads TGCGCCAGCAGCCCGTCCGGTAGGAGCGGCCAAGAGACCCAGTACTTC. The genes are TRBV4-3 and TRBJ2-5; tentatively, D is TRBD2 (5 bases). CDR1 LGHNA and CDR2 YSLEER come from the germline V gene. The CDR3 spans 16 residues. V was trimmed by 4 bases and J by 1 base, leaving 16 bases between them.

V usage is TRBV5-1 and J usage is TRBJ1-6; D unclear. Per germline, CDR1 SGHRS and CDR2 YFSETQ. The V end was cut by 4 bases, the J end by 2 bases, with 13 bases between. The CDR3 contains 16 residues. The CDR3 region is CASSASTAAYNSPLHF. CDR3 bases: TGCGCCAGCAGCGCTTCTACAGCTGCCTATAATTCACCCCTCCACTTT.

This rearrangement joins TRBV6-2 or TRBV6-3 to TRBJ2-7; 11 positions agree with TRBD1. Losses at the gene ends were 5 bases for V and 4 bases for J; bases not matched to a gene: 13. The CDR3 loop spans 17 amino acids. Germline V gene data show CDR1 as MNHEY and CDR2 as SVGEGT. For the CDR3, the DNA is TGTGCCAGCAGTGGACAGGGGGCGATGACTAGCCTATACGAGCAGTACTTC. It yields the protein CASSGQGAMTSLYEQYF.

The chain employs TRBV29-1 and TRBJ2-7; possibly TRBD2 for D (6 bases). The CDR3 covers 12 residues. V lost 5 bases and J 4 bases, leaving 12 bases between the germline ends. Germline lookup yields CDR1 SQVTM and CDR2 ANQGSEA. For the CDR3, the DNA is TGCAGCGTTTCGGCAGGGACTTACGAGCAGTACTTC. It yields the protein CSVSAGTYEQYF.

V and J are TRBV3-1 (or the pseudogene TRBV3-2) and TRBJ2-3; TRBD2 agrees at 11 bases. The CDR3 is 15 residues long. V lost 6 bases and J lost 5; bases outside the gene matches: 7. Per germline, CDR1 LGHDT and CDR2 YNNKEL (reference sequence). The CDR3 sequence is CASRASGGSGDTQYF. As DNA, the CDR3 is TGTGCCAGCAGGGCTAGCGGGGGGTCGGGAGATACGCAGTATTTT.

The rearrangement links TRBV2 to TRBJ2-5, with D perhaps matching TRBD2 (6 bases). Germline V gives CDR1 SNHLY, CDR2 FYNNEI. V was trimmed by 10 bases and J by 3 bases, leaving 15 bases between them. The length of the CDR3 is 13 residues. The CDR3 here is CATLLGGEETQYF. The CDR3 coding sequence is TGTGCCACCCTTCTCGGGGGAGAAGAGACCCAGTACTTC.

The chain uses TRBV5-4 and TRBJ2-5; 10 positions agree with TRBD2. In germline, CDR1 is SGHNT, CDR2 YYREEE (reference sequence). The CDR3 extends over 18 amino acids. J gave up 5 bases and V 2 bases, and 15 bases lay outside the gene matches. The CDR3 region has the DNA TGTGCCAGCAGCTTAGGAGGCCTAGCGGGGGCTGGGGGGGAGACCCAGTACTTC. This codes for CASSLGGLAGAGGETQYF.

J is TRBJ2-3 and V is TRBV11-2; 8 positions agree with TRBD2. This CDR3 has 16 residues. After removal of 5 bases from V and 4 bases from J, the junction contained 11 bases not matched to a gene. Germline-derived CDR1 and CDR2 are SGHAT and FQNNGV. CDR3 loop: CASSPGGAGGPDTQYF. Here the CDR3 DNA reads TGTGCCAGCAGCCCCGGTGGGGCGGGGGGACCAGATACGCAGTATTTT.

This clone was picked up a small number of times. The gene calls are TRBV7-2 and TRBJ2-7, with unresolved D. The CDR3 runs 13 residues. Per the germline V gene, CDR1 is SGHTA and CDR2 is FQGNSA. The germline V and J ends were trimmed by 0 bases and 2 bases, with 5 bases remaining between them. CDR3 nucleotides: TGTGCCAGCAGCTTAGCAGCCACCTACGAGCAGTACTTC. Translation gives CASSLAATYEQYF.

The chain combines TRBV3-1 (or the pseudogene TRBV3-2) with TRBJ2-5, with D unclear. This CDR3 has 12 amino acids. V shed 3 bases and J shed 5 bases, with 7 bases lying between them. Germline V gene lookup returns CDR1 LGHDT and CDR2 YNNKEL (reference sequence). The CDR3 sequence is CASSHPQETQYF. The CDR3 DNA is TGTGCCAGCAGCCATCCCCAGGAGACCCAGTACTTC.

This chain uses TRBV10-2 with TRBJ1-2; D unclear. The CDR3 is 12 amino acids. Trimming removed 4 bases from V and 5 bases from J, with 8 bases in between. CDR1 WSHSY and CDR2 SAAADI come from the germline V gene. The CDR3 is CASSAELYGYTF. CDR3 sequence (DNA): TGCGCCAGCAGTGCCGAACTGTATGGCTACACCTTC.

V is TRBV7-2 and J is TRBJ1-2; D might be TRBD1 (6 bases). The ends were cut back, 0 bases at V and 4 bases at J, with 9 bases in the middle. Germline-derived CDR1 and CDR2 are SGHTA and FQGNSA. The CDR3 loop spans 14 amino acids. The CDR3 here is CASSLAQGTYGYTF. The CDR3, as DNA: TGTGCCAGCAGCTTAGCGCAGGGGACCTATGGCTACACCTTC.